These 29 T cell receptor beta chains share one sample of origin, sequenced in a study of T-cell reconstitution after alpha-beta-depleted transplantation in children. Library preparation (for TCRbeta) was performed with unique molecular identifiers. TCRdb independently ran MiXCR on the PCR reads; one entry per CDR3 protein. This sample has more than 40,000 distinct CDR3 sequences, with about 47% found just once. The specimen comprised peripheral blood, sampled before TCRalphabeta/CD19-depleted stem cell transplant. The source is a boy in the first two years of life with SCID, due to receive a stem cell transplant.

The V gene is TRBV3-1, the J gene TRBJ2-2; 12 bases line up with TRBD2. Germline V gene sequence: CDR1 LGHDT, CDR2 YNNKEL (reference sequence). This CDR3 region has 18 residues. Trimming removed 3 bases from V and 1 base from J; junction bases left unmatched: 6. Here the CDR3 reads CASSQLAGGPRNTGELFF. The CDR3 DNA follows: TGTGCCAGCAGCCAGCTAGCGGGGGGGCCTAGGAACACCGGGGAGCTGTTTTTT.

The chain recombines TRBV5-1 with TRBJ2-1; the D is unclear. The germline V gene has CDR1 SGHRS and CDR2 YFSETQ. The germline V and J ends were trimmed by 0 bases and 9 bases, with 16 bases remaining between them. The CDR3 consists of 15 residues. The DNA for the CDR3 is TGCGCCAGCAGCTTGGTGGCAGCTACCTCCACTGAGCAGTTCTTC. Translating it yields CASSLVAATSTEQFF.

The genes are TRBV7-2 and TRBJ2-7, with D perhaps TRBD2 (6 bases). V was shortened by 5 bases and J by 7 bases, with 15 bases between the two germline ends. The germline V gene encodes CDR1 SGHTA and CDR2 FQGNSA. CDR3 size: 13 residues. The DNA of the CDR3 is TGTGCCAGCAGCGACTACCTGGGGGGAGAGCAGTACTTC. It encodes CASSDYLGGEQYF.

V is TRBV29-1 and J is TRBJ2-7, with 7 bases matching TRBD1. The CDR3 covers 13 residues. CDR1 SQVTM and CDR2 ANQGSEA come from the germline V gene. The V gene end was trimmed by 5 bases and the J gene end by 4 bases; junction bases not matched to a gene: 8. The CDR3 DNA reads as TGCAGCGTTCTAGGGTCAGGGGGATACGAGCAGTACTTC. As protein: CSVLGSGGYEQYF.

This clonotype was observed many times. The DNA for the CDR3 is TGCGCCAGCAGCCATTCTGGGGAGAACACTGAAGCTTTCTTT. Translation: CASSHSGENTEAFF. This chain links TRBV4-3 with TRBJ1-1; D ambiguous. Per the germline V gene, CDR1 is LGHNA and CDR2 is YSLEER. CDR3 length: 14 amino acids. V was shortened by 3 bases and J by 1 base, with 9 bases between the two germline ends.

This clonotype was seen only a few times. The V and J genes are TRBV20-1 and TRBJ1-2; D possibly corresponds to TRBD1 (6 bases). V dropped 5 bases and J dropped 0 bases, with 10 bases sitting between them. Germline V CDR1 and CDR2: DFQATT, SNEGSKA (reference sequence). The CDR3 has 13 residues. This CDR3 is CSAVQGSNYGYTF. CDR3 coding DNA: TGCAGTGCTGTACAGGGATCTAACTATGGCTACACCTTC.

Many counts were recorded for this clonotype. This chain links TRBV6-5 with TRBJ1-5; D unclear. V gave up 8 bases and J gave up 4 bases, with 6 bases separating them. The CDR3 runs 11 residues. Germline-derived CDR1 and CDR2 are MNHEY and SVGAGI. CDR3 sequence (DNA): TGTGCCAGCGGCAAAAATCAGCCCCAGCATTTT. Protein product: CASGKNQPQHF.

The chain recombines TRBV5-1 with TRBJ2-7; D is perhaps TRBD1 (6 bases). Germline V CDR1 and CDR2: SGHRS, YFSETQ. Trimming removed 4 bases at V and 2 bases at J, with 13 bases between. The CDR3 spans 14 residues. The CDR3: CASSRGGQAYEQYF. The CDR3, as DNA: TGCGCCAGCAGCCGTGGGGGACAAGCCTACGAGCAGTACTTC. Complete variable domain (other parts from reference TRBV5-1 and TRBJ2-7): KAGVTQTPRYLIKTRGQQVTLSCSPISGHRSVSWYQQTPGQGLQFLFEYFSETQRNKGNFPGRFSGRQFSNSRSEMNVSTLELGDSALYLCASSRGGQAYEQYFGPGTRLTVT.

This clonotype was seen a handful of times. This sequence joins TRBV5-5 and TRBJ2-6; perhaps TRBD1 as D (6 bases). Between the trimmed V and J ends, which lost 5 bases and 3 bases, there was a span of 18 bases. This CDR3 spans 17 amino acids. Germline V lookup: CDR1 SGHKS, CDR2 YYEKEE (reference sequence). This CDR3 is CASSYTAGANGANVLTF. The CDR3 nucleotides read TGTGCCAGCAGTTATACGGCAGGGGCTAATGGGGCCAACGTCCTGACTTTC.

This clonotype was observed at least ten times. The V and J genes are TRBV24-1 and TRBJ1-4, with TRBD1 identical over 8 bases. CDR1 and CDR2 (germline): KGHDR, SFDVKD. J was trimmed by 5 bases and V by 4 bases; bases with no gene match: 5. This CDR3 is 15 amino acids long. The chain's CDR3 is CATSDRDRGNEKLFF. The CDR3 bases are TGTGCCACCAGTGACAGAGACAGGGGAAATGAAAAACTGTTTTTT.

This sequence joins TRBV25-1 and TRBJ1-2; D uncertain. Germline CDR1 MGHDK, CDR2 SYGVNS. The V end was cut by 8 bases, the J end by 7 bases, with 14 bases between. This CDR3 has 12 amino acids. The DNA of the CDR3 is TGTGCCAGCGGGGAAGGGTGGGGTGGCTACACCTTC. It specifies CASGEGWGGYTF.

The V call is TRBV5-6, the J call TRBJ2-7; D unresolved. Per germline, CDR1 SGHDT and CDR2 YYEEEE. The CDR3 is 13 amino acids. Between the trimmed V and J ends, which lost 4 bases and 0 bases, there was a span of 8 bases. The CDR3 spells CASSLILSYEQYF. CDR3 in DNA: TGTGCCAGCAGCCTCATTCTCTCCTACGAGCAGTACTTC.

V gene TRBV7-9 combines with J gene TRBJ2-5; D remains unclear. The length of the CDR3 is 12 residues. V was shortened by 1 base and J by 3 bases, with 3 bases between the two germline ends. From germline, CDR1 is SEHNR and CDR2 FQNEAQ (reference sequence). CDR3 DNA sequence: TGTGCCAGCAGCTTAGGAAAAGAGACCCAGTACTTC. Translated, it gives CASSLGKETQYF.

The chain combines TRBV20-1 with TRBJ2-7; 7 bases are a match to TRBD2. With V trimmed by 7 bases and J by 1 base, 7 bases remained unmatched. The CDR3 runs 13 residues. Germline V gene data show CDR1 as DFQATT and CDR2 as SNEGSKA (reference sequence). The CDR3 protein is CSVGTTRSYEQYF. DNA for the CDR3: TGCAGTGTAGGGACTACCCGTTCCTACGAGCAGTACTTC.

This chain joins TRBV10-3 and TRBJ2-4; maybe TRBD2 (5 bases). This CDR3 has 14 residues. Germline V gene lookup returns CDR1 ENHRY and CDR2 SYGVKD. V was clipped by 6 bases and J by 3 bases, with 12 bases between them. CDR3 coding DNA: TGTGCCATCAGCGATACGGGATTCAAAAACATTCAGTACTTC. Translation gives CAISDTGFKNIQYF.

This clonotype was counted at least ten times. The rearrangement links TRBV7-2 to TRBJ1-6; 7 bases are shared with TRBD1. Unmatched junction bases numbered 11, after V lost 4 bases and J lost 8 bases. Germline CDR1 SGHTA, CDR2 FQGNSA. The CDR3 spans 16 residues. In DNA form, the CDR3 reads TGTGCCAGCAGCTCCCAGGGGGACCCCGTTTATTCACCCCTCCACTTT. Protein product: CASSSQGDPVYSPLHF.

The gene calls are TRBV20-1 and TRBJ2-1; 7 bases line up with TRBD2. The CDR3 spans 11 residues. Trimming cost V 4 bases and J 6 bases; bases outside gene matches: 0. Germline V lookup: CDR1 DFQATT, CDR2 SNEGSKA (reference sequence). CDR3 in amino acids: CSATGGNEQFF. The CDR3 DNA sequence: TGCAGTGCTACGGGGGGCAATGAGCAGTTCTTC.

This clonotype showed up just a few times. The chain couples TRBV20-1 to TRBJ2-7; no clear D gene. The CDR3 consists of 15 residues. Germline V gives CDR1 DFQATT, CDR2 SNEGSKA (reference sequence). V lost 0 bases and J 2 bases, leaving 14 bases between the germline ends. The CDR3 region has the DNA TGCAGTGCTAGAGATCGGAGTGGGTCGCCCTACGAGCAGTACTTC. Translated, it gives CSARDRSGSPYEQYF.

The genes are TRBV20-1 and TRBJ2-1; TRBD2 matches at 12 bases. The V gene's germline CDR1 is DFQATT and CDR2 SNEGSKA (reference sequence). The junction had 5 bases not matched to a gene; V was cut back by 3 bases and J by 8 bases. The CDR3 runs to 14 residues. The CDR3 DNA is TGCAGTGCTAGCCAACTAGCGGGAGGCGATGAGCAGTTCTTC. It specifies CSASQLAGGDEQFF.

The chain couples TRBV29-1 to TRBJ2-7; no firm D call. Between the trimmed V and J ends, which lost 7 bases and 1 base, there was a span of 11 bases. Germline CDR1 SQVTM, CDR2 ANQGSEA. The CDR3 sequence is 12 residues long. CDR3 region: CSAGPASYEQYF. The CDR3 DNA is TGCAGCGCCGGGCCGGCTTCCTACGAGCAGTACTTC.

The J gene is TRBJ2-7, the V gene TRBV10-3, with D possibly matching TRBD1 (7 bases). V was cut by 3 bases and J by 7 bases, with 10 bases left in between. The CDR3 length is 12 residues. CDR1 is ENHRY and CDR2 is SYGVKD in the germline V gene. CDR3 region: CAISDRGEEQYF. The CDR3, as DNA: TGTGCCATCAGTGACAGGGGGGAAGAGCAGTACTTC.

V and J are TRBV6-4 and TRBJ2-3; 10 nucleotides align to TRBD2. The CDR3 is 15 residues long. Per germline, CDR1 MRHNA and CDR2 SNTAGT. V lost 3 bases, J lost 4 bases, and 4 bases stayed unmatched. CDR3 amino acids: CASSEGLANADTQYF. CDR3 bases: TGTGCCAGCAGTGAGGGACTAGCGAACGCAGATACGCAGTATTTT.

This clonotype was detected many times. The genes are TRBV5-1 and TRBJ2-3, with TRBD2 matching over 8 bases. Germline V lookup: CDR1 SGHRS, CDR2 YFSETQ. CDR3 length equals 15 residues. The junction had 4 bases not matched to a gene; V was cut back by 0 bases and J by 4 bases. CDR3 sequence (DNA): TGCGCCAGCAGCTTGGCCGGACTAGCTGCAGATACGCAGTATTTT. This sequence encodes CASSLAGLAADTQYF.

This chain connects TRBV7-9 to TRBJ1-5, with 8 nucleotides matching TRBD1. The CDR3 length is 14 residues. V lost 1 base and J lost 6; bases outside the gene matches: 2. Looked up from germline, CDR1 is SEHNR and CDR2 is FQNEAQ (reference sequence). The CDR3, as DNA: TGTGCCAGCAGCTTAGGGACAGGGATTCAGCCCCAGCATTTT. It yields the protein CASSLGTGIQPQHF. The whole variable domain, remainder taken from reference TRBV7-9 and TRBJ1-5, is DTGVSQNPRHKITKRGQNVTFRCDPISEHNRLYWYRQTLGQGPEFLTYFQNEAQLEKSRLLSDRFSAERPKGSFSTLEIQRTEQGDSAMYLCASSLGTGIQPQHFGDGTRLSIL.

The table lists this clonotype with a few counts. The genes are TRBV27 and TRBJ1-2, with 7 bases aligning to TRBD1. Germline CDR1 reads MNHEY; CDR2 reads SMNVEV (reference sequence). The CDR3 is 15 residues long. J lost 5 bases, V lost 1 base, and 7 bases had no gene match. The CDR3 region is CASSLYMDRPYGYTF. Written as DNA, the CDR3 is TGTGCCAGCAGTTTATACATGGACAGGCCTTATGGCTACACCTTC.

The gene calls are TRBV7-6 and TRBJ2-5, with unresolved D. V lost 3 bases and J 2 bases, leaving 7 bases between the germline ends. The length of the CDR3 is 13 residues. In germline, CDR1 is SGHVS, CDR2 FNYEAQ. The CDR3 loop reads CASSFLAQETQYF. The DNA for the CDR3 is TGTGCCAGCAGCTTTCTGGCACAAGAGACCCAGTACTTC.

This clonotype has just a few counts. The CDR3 DNA sequence: TGCGCCAGCAGCAGGGGGGCCGTGAGCACCGGGGAGCTGTTTTTT. It yields the protein CASSRGAVSTGELFF. This chain connects TRBV5-1 to TRBJ2-2; D tentatively reads TRBD1 or TRBD2 (6 bases each). The CDR3 is 15 residues long. V shed 4 bases and J shed 4 bases, with 14 bases lying between them. Looked up from germline, CDR1 is SGHRS and CDR2 is YFSETQ.

This chain uses TRBV2 with TRBJ2-3; possibly TRBD1 or TRBD2 for D (5 bases each). The germline V gene encodes CDR1 SNHLY and CDR2 FYNNEI. The CDR3 runs to 12 residues. Trimming removed 8 bases from V and 4 bases from J, with 10 bases in between. CDR3 protein: CASRDHADTQYF. The CDR3 nucleotides are TGTGCCAGCCGGGACCACGCAGATACGCAGTATTTT.

The chain couples TRBV6-5 to TRBJ2-3; D unresolved. Between the trimmed V and J ends, which lost 2 bases and 4 bases, there was a span of 10 bases. Germline assignment: CDR1 MNHEY and CDR2 SVGAGI. The CDR3 contains 14 residues. The CDR3 region is CASSYTQFSDTQYF. Written as DNA, the CDR3 is TGTGCCAGCAGTTACACACAGTTCTCAGATACGCAGTATTTT.